This T cell receptor (beta chain) was retrieved from a study of cytomegalovirus exposure and HLA in healthy donors. For the study at large: Counted in an early data release were 75 million to 85 million unique TCRs from HLA-typed donors.

J lost 8 bases, V lost 6 bases, and 5 bases had no gene match. In germline, CDR1 is SQVTM, CDR2 ANQGSEA. The CDR3 sequence is 11 residues long. The PCR ran on 60 Vbeta and 13 Jbeta primers. Using immunoSEQ multiplex PCR, the repertoire was profiled, and TCRdb retains in-frame clones only, with some absent. The sample lists fewer than 200,000 clones, roughly two thirds seen once, with 4% to 5.5% in the top ten. The donors gave bone marrow, and they were healthy. This sequence originates from a woman between 18 and 29 years old in good health and CMV-seropositive. The chain employs TRBV29-1 and TRBJ1-2; 8 nucleotides line up with TRBD1. Source material: PBMCs. CDR3 sequence reads: CSVGDRWGYTF. CDR3 in DNA: TGCAGCGTGGGGGACAGGTGGGGCTACACCTTC.